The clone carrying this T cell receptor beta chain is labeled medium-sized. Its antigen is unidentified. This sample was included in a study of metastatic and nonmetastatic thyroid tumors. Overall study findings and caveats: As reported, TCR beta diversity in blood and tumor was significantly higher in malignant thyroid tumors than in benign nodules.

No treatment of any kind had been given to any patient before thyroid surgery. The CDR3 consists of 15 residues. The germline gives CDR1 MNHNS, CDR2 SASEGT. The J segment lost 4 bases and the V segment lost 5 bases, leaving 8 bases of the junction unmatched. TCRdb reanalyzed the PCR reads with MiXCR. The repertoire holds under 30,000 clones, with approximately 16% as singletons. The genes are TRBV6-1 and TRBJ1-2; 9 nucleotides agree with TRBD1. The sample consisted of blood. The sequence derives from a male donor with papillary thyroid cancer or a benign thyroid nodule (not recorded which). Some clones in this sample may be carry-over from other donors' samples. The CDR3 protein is CASSLTGGPSYGYTF. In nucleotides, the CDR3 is TGTGCCAGCAGTCTAACAGGGGGCCCTTCCTATGGCTACACCTTC.